These 5 T cell receptor beta chains came from one sample sequenced in a study of blood T cell repertoires in COVID-19. The protocol was immunoSEQ multiplex PCR, while the TCRdb copy is restricted to in-frame clones and leaves out a portion. The sample has 110,000 or so clones, 80% to 90% seen once. The source material was peripheral blood. The receptors shown here come from a middle-aged man with acute or convalescent COVID-19.

This clone was detected a few times. The J gene is TRBJ2-2, the V gene TRBV6-4; TRBD1 matches at 8 bases. The CDR3 consists of 13 residues. Germline-derived CDR1 and CDR2 are MRHNA and SNTAGT. The trim removed 8 bases at V and 1 base at J, leaving 0 bases unmatched. The DNA of the CDR3 is TGTGCCAGCGGGACAGGGAACACCGGGGAGCTGTTTTTT. Its protein is CASGTGNTGELFF.

This clone came up once. This rearrangement joins TRBV7-2 to TRBJ1-1; no clear D gene. Germline CDR1 reads SGHTA; CDR2 reads FQGNSA. The V and J ends lost 6 bases and 5 bases respectively, with 13 bases between them. The CDR3 spans 13 residues. The CDR3 bases are TGTGCCAGCAGGGGTGTTTCGGGGACTGAAGCTTTCTTT. Translating gives CASRGVSGTEAFF.

The rearrangement uses TRBV15 and TRBJ2-3; D gene uncertain. Germline V lookup: CDR1 LNHNV, CDR2 YYDKDF (reference sequence). The CDR3 consists of 16 residues. Trimming left V 2 bases short and J 1 base short, with 13 bases between. The CDR3 nucleotides are TGTGCCACCAGCAGACCTTCCTATGTTGGCACAGATACGCAGTATTTT. Its translation is CATSRPSYVGTDTQYF.

The V and J genes are TRBV19 and TRBJ2-1; 7 bases are a match to TRBD1. Germline CDR1 reads LNHDA; CDR2 reads SQIVND (reference sequence). This CDR3 is built from 15 residues. V shed 6 bases, J shed 2 bases, and the junction held 7 bases outside the gene matches. In DNA, the CDR3 is TGTGCCAGTAGAATACCAGGGGGTCCCTACAATGAGCAGTTCTTC. Amino acid sequence: CASRIPGGPYNEQFF.

This clone has more than one count but fewer than ten. V gene TRBV5-1 combines with J gene TRBJ1-1, with 10 bases lining up with TRBD1. The junction had 5 bases not matched to a gene; V was cut back by 3 bases and J by 3 bases. From germline, CDR1 is SGHRS and CDR2 YFSETQ. The CDR3 extends over 15 amino acids. The CDR3, as DNA: TGCGCCAGCAGCTGGACCGGGACAGGGGACACTGAAGCTTTCTTT. Encoded protein: CASSWTGTGDTEAFF.